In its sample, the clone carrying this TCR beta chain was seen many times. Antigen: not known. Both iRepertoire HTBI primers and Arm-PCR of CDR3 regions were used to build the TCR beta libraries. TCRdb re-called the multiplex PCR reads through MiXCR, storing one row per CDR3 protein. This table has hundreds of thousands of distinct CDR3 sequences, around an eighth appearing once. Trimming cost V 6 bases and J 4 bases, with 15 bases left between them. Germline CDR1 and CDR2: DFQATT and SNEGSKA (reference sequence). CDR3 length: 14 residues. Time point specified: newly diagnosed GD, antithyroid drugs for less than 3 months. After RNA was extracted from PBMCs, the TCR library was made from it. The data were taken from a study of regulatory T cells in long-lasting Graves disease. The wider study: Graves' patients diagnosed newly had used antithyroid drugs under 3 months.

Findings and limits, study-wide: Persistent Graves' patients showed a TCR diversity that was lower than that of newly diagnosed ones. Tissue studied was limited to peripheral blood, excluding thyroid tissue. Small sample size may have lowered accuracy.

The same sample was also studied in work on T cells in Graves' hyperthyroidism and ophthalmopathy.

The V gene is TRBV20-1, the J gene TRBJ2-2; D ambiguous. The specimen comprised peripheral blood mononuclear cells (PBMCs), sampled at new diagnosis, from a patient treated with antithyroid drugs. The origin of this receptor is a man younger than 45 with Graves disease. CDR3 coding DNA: TGCAGTGCACCCGGGCCTTTCCCCACCGGGGAGCTGTTTTTT. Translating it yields CSAPGPFPTGELFF.